This T cell receptor beta chain was recovered during a study of OX40 agonist ivuxolimab in advanced cancers. General observations from the study: Clones of CD4+ and CD8+ blood T cells grew by week 6 at doses of 0.1 to 3.0 mg/kg.

Repertoires were generated with immunoSEQ multiplex PCR, while TCRdb's copy carries only in-frame clones and drops some. This table has roughly 67,000 clones, around 90% appearing once. Any history of autoimmune disease or systemic immunosuppression disqualified patients. This clone was seen only a few times. Its specificity is unknown. Germline CDR1 reads SEHNR; CDR2 reads FQNEAQ (reference sequence). This CDR3 comprises 16 residues. The ends were cut back, 5 bases at V and 14 bases at J, with 25 bases in the middle. The TCR comes from an adult with an advanced solid tumor such as melanoma, head and neck, liver or kidney cancer. This specimen consisted of CD4+ or CD8+ T cells sorted from blood, obtained in a trial of the OX40 agonist ivuxolimab. This sequence joins TRBV7-9 and TRBJ1-6; D not certain. CDR3: CASSPEGSNPPLTLHF. In DNA form, the CDR3 reads TGTGCCAGCAGCCCGGAGGGTAGTAATCCCCCCTTAACCCTCCACTTT.